This T cell receptor beta chain was documented in a study of T-cell reconstitution after alpha-beta-depleted transplantation in children. This clonotype was seen a few times. Preparation of the TCRbeta library was carried out with unique molecular identifiers. TCRdb analysed the PCR reads with MiXCR anew, one entry per CDR3 protein. This sample carries more than 450,000 distinct CDR3 sequences, 15% to 20% of them seen once, and the ten largest clones take approximately 3%. This TCR derives from a human donor who donated a stem cell graft to a child with acute lymphoblastic leukemia. The sample consisted of PBMCs from the stem cell graft donor, taken from the stem cell graft.

In DNA form, the CDR3 reads TGTGCCAGCAGGAACCCCAGGGGAGGCAAAAACATTCAGTACTTC. It codes for CASRNPRGGKNIQYF. The V call is TRBV12-3 or TRBV12-4, the J call TRBJ2-4; TRBD1 or TRBD2 may be the D gene (6 bases each). The CDR3 is 15 amino acids. V was clipped by 6 bases and J by 3 bases, with 15 bases between them.